This T cell receptor beta chain was recovered during a study of T cell responses to AZD1222 COVID-19 vaccine. The V end was cut by 10 bases, the J end by 6 bases, with 19 bases between. The germline gives CDR1 SNHLY, CDR2 FYNNEI. CDR3 length: 13 residues. Method: immunoSEQ multiplex PCR; TCRdb's copy keeps in-frame clones and lacks some. In the table there are about 57,000 clones, 70% to 90% of which are singletons. The sample was peripheral blood, taken on day 0 of AZD1222 vaccination. The chain links TRBV2 to TRBJ2-7, with D perhaps matching TRBD2 (6 bases). This TCR came from an adult in good health. Written as DNA, the CDR3 is TGTGCCACCGGGGAGGTTCGGCAGGGCGAGCAGTACTTC. Protein sequence: CATGEVRQGEQYF.